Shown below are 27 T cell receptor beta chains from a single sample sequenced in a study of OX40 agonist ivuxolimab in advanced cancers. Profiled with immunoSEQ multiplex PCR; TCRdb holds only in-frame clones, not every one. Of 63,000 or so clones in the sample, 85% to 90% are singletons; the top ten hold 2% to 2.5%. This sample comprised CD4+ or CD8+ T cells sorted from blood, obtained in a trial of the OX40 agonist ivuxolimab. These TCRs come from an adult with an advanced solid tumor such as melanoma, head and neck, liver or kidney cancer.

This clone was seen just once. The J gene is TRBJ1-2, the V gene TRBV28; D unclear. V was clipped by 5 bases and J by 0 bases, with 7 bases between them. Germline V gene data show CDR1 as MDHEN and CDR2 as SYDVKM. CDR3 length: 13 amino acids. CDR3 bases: TGTGCCAGCAGTGAGGGAGCTAACTATGGCTACACCTTC. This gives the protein CASSEGANYGYTF.

CDR3 residues: CASSSGGSKNIQYF. Written as DNA, the CDR3 is TGTGCCAGCAGCTCCGGGGGATCCAAAAACATTCAGTACTTC. V and J are TRBV7-3 and TRBJ2-4; possibly TRBD2 for D (6 bases). Per the germline V gene, CDR1 is SGHTA and CDR2 is FQGTGA. Between the trimmed V and J ends, which lost 4 bases and 2 bases, there was a span of 9 bases. There are 14 residues in the CDR3.

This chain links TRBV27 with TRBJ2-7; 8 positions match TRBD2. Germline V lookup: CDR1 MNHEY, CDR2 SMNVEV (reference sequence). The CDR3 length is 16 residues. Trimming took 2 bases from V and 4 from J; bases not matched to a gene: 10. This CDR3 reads CASSLMGAGALYEQYF. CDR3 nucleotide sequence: TGTGCCAGCAGTTTAATGGGAGCGGGAGCGTTGTACGAGCAGTACTTC.

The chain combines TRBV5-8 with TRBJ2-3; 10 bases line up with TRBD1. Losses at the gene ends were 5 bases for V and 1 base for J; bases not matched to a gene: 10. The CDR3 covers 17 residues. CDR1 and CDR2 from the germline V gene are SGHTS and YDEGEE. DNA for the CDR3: TGTGCCAGCAGGGAGGGACAGGGGAGCACCGGCACAGATACGCAGTATTTT. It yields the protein CASREGQGSTGTDTQYF.

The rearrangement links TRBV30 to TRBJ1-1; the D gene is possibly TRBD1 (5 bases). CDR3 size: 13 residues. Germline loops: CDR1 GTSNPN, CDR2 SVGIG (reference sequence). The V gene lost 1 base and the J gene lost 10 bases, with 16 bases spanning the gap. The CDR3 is CAWSDYRGGVAFF. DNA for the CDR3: TGTGCCTGGAGTGATTATAGGGGAGGGGTAGCTTTCTTT.

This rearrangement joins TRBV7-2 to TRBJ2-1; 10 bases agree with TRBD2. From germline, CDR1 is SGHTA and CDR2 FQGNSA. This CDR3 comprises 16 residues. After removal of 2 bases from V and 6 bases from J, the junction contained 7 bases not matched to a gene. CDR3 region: CASSLIRLAGANEQFF. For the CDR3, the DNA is TGTGCCAGCAGCTTAATCCGGCTAGCGGGAGCCAATGAGCAGTTCTTC. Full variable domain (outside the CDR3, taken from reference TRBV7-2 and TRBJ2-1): GAGVSQSPSNKVTEKGKDVELRCDPISGHTALYWYRQSLGQGLEFLIYFQGNSAPDKSGLPSDRFSAERTGGSVSTLTIQRTQQEDSAVYLCASSLIRLAGANEQFFGPGTRLTVL.

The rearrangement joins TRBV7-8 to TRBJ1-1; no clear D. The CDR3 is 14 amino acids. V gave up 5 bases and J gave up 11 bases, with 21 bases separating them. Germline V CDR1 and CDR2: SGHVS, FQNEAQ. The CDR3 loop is CASSPLGMGSSAFF. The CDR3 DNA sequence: TGTGCCAGCAGCCCGCTAGGGATGGGATCCTCGGCTTTCTTT.

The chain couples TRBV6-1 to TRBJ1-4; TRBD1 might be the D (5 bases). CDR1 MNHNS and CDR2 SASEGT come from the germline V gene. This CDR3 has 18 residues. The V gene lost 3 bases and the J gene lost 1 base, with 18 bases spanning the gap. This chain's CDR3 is CASSDPTVGYRTNEKLFF. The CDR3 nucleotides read TGTGCCAGCAGTGACCCGACAGTGGGGTATAGAACTAATGAAAAACTGTTTTTT.

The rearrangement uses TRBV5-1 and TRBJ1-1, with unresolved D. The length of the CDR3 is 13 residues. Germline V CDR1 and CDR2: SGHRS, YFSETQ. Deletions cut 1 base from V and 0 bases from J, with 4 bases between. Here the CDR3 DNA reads TGCGCCAGCAGCTTGATCTTGAACACTGAAGCTTTCTTT. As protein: CASSLILNTEAFF.

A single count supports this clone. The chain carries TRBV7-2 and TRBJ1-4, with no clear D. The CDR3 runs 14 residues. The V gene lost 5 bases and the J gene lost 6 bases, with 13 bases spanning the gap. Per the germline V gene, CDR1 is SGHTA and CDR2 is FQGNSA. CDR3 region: CASSPKTNHEKLFF. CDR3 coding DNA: TGTGCCAGCAGCCCGAAAACTAATCATGAAAAACTGTTTTTT.

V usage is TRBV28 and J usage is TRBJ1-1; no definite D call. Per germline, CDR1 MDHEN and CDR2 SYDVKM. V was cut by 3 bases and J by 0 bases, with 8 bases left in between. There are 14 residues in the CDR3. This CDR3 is CASSLGYVNTEAFF. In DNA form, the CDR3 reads TGTGCCAGCAGTTTGGGGTATGTGAACACTGAAGCTTTCTTT.

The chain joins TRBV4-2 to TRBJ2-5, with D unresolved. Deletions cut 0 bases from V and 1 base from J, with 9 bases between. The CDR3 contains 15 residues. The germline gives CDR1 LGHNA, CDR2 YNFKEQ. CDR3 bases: TGTGCCAGCAGCCAAGATCTTAGTTTCCAAGAGACCCAGTACTTC. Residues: CASSQDLSFQETQYF.

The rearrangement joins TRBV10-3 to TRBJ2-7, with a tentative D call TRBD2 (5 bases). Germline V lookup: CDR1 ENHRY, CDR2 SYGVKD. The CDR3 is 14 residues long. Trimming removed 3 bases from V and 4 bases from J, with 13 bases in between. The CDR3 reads CAISERGQGYEQYF. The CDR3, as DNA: TGTGCCATCAGTGAACGAGGGCAAGGTTACGAGCAGTACTTC.

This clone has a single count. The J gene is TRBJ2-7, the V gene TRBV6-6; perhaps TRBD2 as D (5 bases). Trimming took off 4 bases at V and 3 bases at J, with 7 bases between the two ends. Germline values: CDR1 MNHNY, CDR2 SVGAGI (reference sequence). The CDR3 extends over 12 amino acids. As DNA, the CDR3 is TGTGCCAGCAGTTCCACTAGCTACGAGCAGTACTTC. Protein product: CASSSTSYEQYF.

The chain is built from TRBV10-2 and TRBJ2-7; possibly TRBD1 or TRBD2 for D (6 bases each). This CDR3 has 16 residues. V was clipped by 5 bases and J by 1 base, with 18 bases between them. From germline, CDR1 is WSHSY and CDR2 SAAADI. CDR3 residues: CASSPRGQGGSYEQYF. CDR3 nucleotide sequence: TGCGCCAGCAGTCCCCGGGGGCAGGGCGGGTCCTACGAGCAGTACTTC.

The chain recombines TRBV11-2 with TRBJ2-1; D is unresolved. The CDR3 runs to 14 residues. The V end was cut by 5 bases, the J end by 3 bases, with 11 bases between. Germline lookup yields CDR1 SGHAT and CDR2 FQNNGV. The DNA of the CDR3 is TGTGCCAGCAGCCTTCGTAGAGACTACAATGAGCAGTTCTTC. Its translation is CASSLRRDYNEQFF.

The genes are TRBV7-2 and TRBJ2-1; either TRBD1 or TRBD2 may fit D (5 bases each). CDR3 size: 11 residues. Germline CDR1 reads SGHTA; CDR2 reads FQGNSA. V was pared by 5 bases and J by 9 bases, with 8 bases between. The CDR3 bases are TGTGCCAGCAGCCCAGGGAGTGAGCAGTTCTTC. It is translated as CASSPGSEQFF.

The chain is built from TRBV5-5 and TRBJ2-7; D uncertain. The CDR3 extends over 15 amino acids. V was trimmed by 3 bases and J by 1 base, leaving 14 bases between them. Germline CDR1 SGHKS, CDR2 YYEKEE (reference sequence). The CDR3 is CASSSPYATSYEQYF. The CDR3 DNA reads TGTGCCAGCAGCTCACCTTACGCTACATCCTACGAGCAGTACTTC.

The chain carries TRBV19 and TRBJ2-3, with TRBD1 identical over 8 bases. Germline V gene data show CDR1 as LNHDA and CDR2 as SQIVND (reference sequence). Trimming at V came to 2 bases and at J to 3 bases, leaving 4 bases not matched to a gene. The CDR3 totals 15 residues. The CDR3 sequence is CASSISQGETDTQYF. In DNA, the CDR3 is TGTGCCAGTAGTATATCACAGGGGGAGACAGATACGCAGTATTTT.

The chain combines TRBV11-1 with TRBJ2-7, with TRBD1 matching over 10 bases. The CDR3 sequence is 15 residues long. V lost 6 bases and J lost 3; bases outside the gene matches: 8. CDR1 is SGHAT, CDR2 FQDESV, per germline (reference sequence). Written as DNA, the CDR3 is TGTGCCAGCAGAAAAGACCGGGACAGGGGCTACGAGCAGTACTTC. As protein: CASRKDRDRGYEQYF.

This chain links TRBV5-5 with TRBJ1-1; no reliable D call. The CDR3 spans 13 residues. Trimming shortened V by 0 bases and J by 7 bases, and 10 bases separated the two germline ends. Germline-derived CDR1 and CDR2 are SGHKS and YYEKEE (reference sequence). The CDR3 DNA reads TGTGCCAGCAGCTTGGTGGTTCAGAGTGAAGCTTTCTTT. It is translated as CASSLVVQSEAFF.

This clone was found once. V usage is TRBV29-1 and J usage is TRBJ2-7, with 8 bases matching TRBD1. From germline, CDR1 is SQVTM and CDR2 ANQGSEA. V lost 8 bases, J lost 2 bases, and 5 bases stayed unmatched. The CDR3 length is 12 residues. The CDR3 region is CSPRTGPYEQYF. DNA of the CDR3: TGCAGCCCCCGGACAGGGCCCTACGAGCAGTACTTC.

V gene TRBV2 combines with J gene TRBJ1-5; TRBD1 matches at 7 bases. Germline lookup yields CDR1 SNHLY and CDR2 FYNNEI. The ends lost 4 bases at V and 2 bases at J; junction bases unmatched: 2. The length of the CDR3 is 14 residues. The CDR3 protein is CASSGGTGNQPQHF. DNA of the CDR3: TGTGCCAGCAGTGGGGGGACAGGCAATCAGCCCCAGCATTTT. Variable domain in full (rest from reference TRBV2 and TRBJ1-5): EPEVTQTPSHQVTQMGQEVILRCVPISNHLYFYWYRQILGQKVEFLVSFYNNEISEKSEIFDDQFSVERPDGSNFTLKIRSTKLEDSAMYFCASSGGTGNQPQHFGDGTRLSIL.

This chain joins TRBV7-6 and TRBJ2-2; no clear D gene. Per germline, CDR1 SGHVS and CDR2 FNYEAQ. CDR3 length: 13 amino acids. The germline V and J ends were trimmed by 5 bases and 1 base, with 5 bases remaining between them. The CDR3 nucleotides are TGTGCCAGCAGCCCCCAGAACACCGGGGAGCTGTTTTTT. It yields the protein CASSPQNTGELFF. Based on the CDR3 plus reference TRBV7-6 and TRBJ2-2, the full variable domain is GAGVSQSPRYKVTKRGQDVALRCDPISGHVSLYWYRQALGQGPEFLTYFNYEAQQDKSGLPNDRFSAERPEGSISTLTIQRTEQRDSAMYRCASSPQNTGELFFGEGSRLTVL.

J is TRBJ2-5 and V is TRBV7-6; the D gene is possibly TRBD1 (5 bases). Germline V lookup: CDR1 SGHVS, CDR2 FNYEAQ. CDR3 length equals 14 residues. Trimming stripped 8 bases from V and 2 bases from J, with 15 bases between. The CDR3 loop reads CASSVGVGQETQYF. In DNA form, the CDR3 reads TGTGCCAGCTCCGTAGGGGTAGGGCAAGAGACCCAGTACTTC. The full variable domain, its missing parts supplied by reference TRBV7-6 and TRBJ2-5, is GAGVSQSPRYKVTKRGQDVALRCDPISGHVSLYWYRQALGQGPEFLTYFNYEAQQDKSGLPNDRFSAERPEGSISTLTIQRTEQRDSAMYRCASSVGVGQETQYFGPGTRLLVL.

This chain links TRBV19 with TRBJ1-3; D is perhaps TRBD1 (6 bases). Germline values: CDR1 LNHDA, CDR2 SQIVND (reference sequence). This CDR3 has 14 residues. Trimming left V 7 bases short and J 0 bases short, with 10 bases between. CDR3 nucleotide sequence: TGTGCCAGTACCACAGGGTACTCTGGAAACACCATATATTTT. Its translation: CASTTGYSGNTIYF.

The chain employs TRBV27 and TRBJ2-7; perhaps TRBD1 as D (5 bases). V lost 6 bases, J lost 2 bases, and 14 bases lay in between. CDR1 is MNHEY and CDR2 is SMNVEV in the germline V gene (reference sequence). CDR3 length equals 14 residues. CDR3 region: CASSLVGAPYEQYF. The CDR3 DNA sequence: TGTGCCAGCAGCCTTGTAGGGGCCCCCTACGAGCAGTACTTC.